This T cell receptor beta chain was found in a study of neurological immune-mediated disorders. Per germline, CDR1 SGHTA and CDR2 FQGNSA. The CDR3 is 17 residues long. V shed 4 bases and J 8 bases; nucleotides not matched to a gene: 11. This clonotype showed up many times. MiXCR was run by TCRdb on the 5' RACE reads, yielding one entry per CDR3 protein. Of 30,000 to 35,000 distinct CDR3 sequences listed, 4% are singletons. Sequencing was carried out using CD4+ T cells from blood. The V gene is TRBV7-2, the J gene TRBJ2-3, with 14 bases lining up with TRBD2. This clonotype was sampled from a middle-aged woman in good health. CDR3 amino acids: CASSSSTGTSGGGTQYF. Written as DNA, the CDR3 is TGTGCCAGCAGCTCGTCGACAGGGACTAGCGGGGGAGGTACGCAGTATTTT.